This T cell receptor beta chain was profiled in a study of blood T cell repertoires in COVID-19. About the study: T cells, B-cell-depleted T cells, or PBMCs provided the cDNA or gDNA that served as material.

Germline CDR1 reads SGHTA; CDR2 reads FQGNSA. The CDR3 is 14 residues long. Between the trimmed V and J ends, which lost 5 bases and 3 bases, there was a span of 14 bases. In the authors' workflow: Reference gene primer amplification gave nucleated cell count estimates. The assay was immunoSEQ multiplex PCR, and TCRdb's table has in-frame clones only and misses some. The V and J calls and clone size were taken over from that table, and D and trimming were inferred from the DNA. Of roughly 300,000 clones listed, approximately 88% are singletons. The chain is built from TRBV7-2 and TRBJ2-7, with D maybe TRBD1 (6 bases). The sample comprised peripheral blood. This clonotype was sampled from a human donor with COVID-19, enrolled during active disease. The donor label of this sample is uncertain. In DNA form, the CDR3 reads TGTGCCAGCAGCCAGGGGACAACCCTCTACGAGCAGTACTTC. Amino acid sequence: CASSQGTTLYEQYF.